A selection of T cell receptor beta chains follows, all from one sample in a study of identical twins. TCRdb passed the 5' RACE reads through MiXCR, listing each CDR3 protein once. The sample comprises roughly 1.6 million distinct CDR3 sequences, more than 30% of which are singletons, and about 0.27% rests with the top ten. The sample comprised cord blood. The source of these receptors is a newborn girl in good health. CDR3s include the opening cysteine and the closing phenylalanine or tryptophan. D genes are given only for firm matches. Expanded clones get a size class; other rows say once, few or many, or leave the size out.

clone_size	cdr3_length	j_call	v_call	d_call	cdr3_nt	cdr3_aa
few	16	TRBJ2-3	TRBV4-2	TRBD2	TGTGCCAGCAGCCAAGTGGCTAGCGGGGCCACAGATACGCAGTATTTT	CASSQVASGATDTQYF
-	14	TRBJ2-2	TRBV20-1	-	TGCAGGGGCGTCATAGAGGGGGATACTGGGGAGCTGTTTTTT	CRGVIEGDTGELFF
-	14	TRBJ1-2	TRBV29-1	TRBD1	TGCAGCGTTGAAGATTCGGCAGGGGGCAGAGGCTACACCTTC	CSVEDSAGGRGYTF
few	13	TRBJ2-1	TRBV20-1	TRBD2	TGCAGTGGTCGGCGGGGGGTCCGCAATGAGCAGTTCTTC	CSGRRGVRNEQFF
few	12	TRBJ2-5	TRBV6-6	-	TGTGCCAGCACTACGGACCCCGGGACGCCGTACTTC	CASTTDPGTPYF
few	16	TRBJ2-7	TRBV20-1	TRBD2	TGCAGTGCTAGTCCACTAGCGGGAATCTTCTCCTACGAGCAGTACTTC	CSASPLAGIFSYEQYF
-	14	TRBJ2-7	TRBV2	TRBD2	TGTGCCAGCATGCGGACTAGCGGACTTTACGAGCAGTACTTC	CASMRTSGLYEQYF
few	13	TRBJ1-2	TRBV24-1	-	TGTGCCACCAGTGTGGCAGATCACTATGTCTACACCTTC	CATSVADHYVYTF
few	13	TRBJ2-7	TRBV29-1	TRBD2	TGCAGCGTGGAAGGACTAGCGGCTTCCGAGCAGTACTTC	CSVEGLAASEQYF
few	17	TRBJ2-7	TRBV18	-	TGTGCCAGCTCACTCCCCGGTCCGAGGCGACCCGCTTACGAGCAGTACTTC	CASSLPGPRRPAYEQYF
few	14	TRBJ2-7	TRBV4-1	-	TGCGCCAGCAGTCGTCCGGGTCGCACCTACGAGCAGTACTTC	CASSRPGRTYEQYF
-	19	TRBJ2-1	TRBV7-2	TRBD2	TGTGCCAGCAGCTTAGGGGGGCGGGGGGCTTCAAGCTCCTACAATGAGCAGTTCTTC	CASSLGGRGASSSYNEQFF
few	15	TRBJ1-6	TRBV7-2	-	TGTGCCAGCAGCTTAACAGAGGCCTATAATTCACCCCTCCACTTT	CASSLTEAYNSPLHF
-	16	TRBJ2-7	TRBV4-2	-	TGTGCCAGCAGCCAAGATCTCGCGGGGGCTTCCTACGAGCAGTACTTC	CASSQDLAGASYEQYF
once	15	TRBJ2-1	TRBV5-1	-	TGCGCCAGCAGCTTGGTGTCGGGAGAAGGCTACGAGCAGTTCTTC	CASSLVSGEGYEQFF
-	16	TRBJ2-1	TRBV2	-	TGTGCCAGGAACCGGATTGAGTCGGAGGAACACAATGAGCAGTTCTTC	CARNRIESEEHNEQFF
-	15	TRBJ2-3	TRBV20-1	-	TGCAGTGCTAGTTGGGGGCGGGAGAATATAGATACGCAGTATTTT	CSASWGRENIDTQYF
-	15	TRBJ1-5	TRBV6-1	TRBD1	TGTGCCAGCAGTGGGTCAGGGGGCATGGGTCAGCCCCAGCATTTT	CASSGSGGMGQPQHF
-	14	TRBJ2-1	TRBV29-1	TRBD1	TGCAGCGGTAGAGGGACAGATTTCTACAATGAGCAGTTCTTC	CSGRGTDFYNEQFF
-	14	TRBJ1-6	TRBV2	-	TGTGCCAGCAGTGGATGGTCAAATAATTCACCCCTCCACTTT	CASSGWSNNSPLHF
few	13	TRBJ2-1	TRBV5-1	-	TGCGCCAGCAGCGGGGGGACTTTCTATGAGCAGTTCTTC	CASSGGTFYEQFF
-	15	TRBJ2-7	TRBV12-3/TRBV12-4	-	TGTGCCAGCAGTTCCACATCAAGCGGAATCAATGAGCTGTACTTC	CASSSTSSGINELYF
-	11	TRBJ1-1	TRBV6-1	-	TGTGCCAGCAGTGGAGGGGGTAGGTCTTTCTTT	CASSGGGRSFF
-	13	TRBJ2-3	TRBV12-3/TRBV12-4	-	TGTGCCAGCAGTTTGCGGGACGGAGATACGCAGTCTTTT	CASSLRDGDTQSF
-	16	TRBJ2-7	TRBV9	TRBD2	TGTGCCAGCAGCCCTTCTAGCGGGGGGGGGTACAATGAGCAGTACTTC	CASSPSSGGGYNEQYF
-	13	TRBJ2-1	TRBV20-1	TRBD1	TGCAGTGCTACCCGACAGGGGGCAAATGAGCAGTTCTTC	CSATRQGANEQFF
few	17	TRBJ1-1	TRBV5-1	TRBD1	TGCGCCAGCAGCTTGGATGGGACAGGGATTGGGAACACTGAAGCTTTCTTT	CASSLDGTGIGNTEAFF
-	14	TRBJ2-1	TRBV18	TRBD2	TGTGCCAGCTCACCCTTGGCAAGCGGGAGTGAGCAGTTCTTC	CASSPLASGSEQFF